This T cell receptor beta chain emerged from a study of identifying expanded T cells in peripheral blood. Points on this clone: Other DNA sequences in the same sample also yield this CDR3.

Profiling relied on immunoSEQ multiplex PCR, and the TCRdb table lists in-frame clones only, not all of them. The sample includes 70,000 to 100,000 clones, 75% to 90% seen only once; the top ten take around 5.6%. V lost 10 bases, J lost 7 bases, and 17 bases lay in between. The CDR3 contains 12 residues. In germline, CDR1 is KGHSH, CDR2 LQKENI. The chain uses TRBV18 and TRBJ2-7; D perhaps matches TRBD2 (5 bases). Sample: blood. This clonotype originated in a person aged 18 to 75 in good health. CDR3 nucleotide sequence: TGTGCCACCCGGGATAGGGTGGGAGAGCAGTACTTC. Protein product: CATRDRVGEQYF.